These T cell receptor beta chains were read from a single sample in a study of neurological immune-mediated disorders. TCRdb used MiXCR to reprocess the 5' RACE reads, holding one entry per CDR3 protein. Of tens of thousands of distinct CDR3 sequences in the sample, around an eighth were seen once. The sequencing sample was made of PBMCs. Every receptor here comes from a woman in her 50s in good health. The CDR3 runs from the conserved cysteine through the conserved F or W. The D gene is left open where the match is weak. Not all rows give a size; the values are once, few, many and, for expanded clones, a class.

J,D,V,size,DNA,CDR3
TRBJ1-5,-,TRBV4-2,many,TGTGCCAGCAGCCAAGGGGGCAGGGTCGTCGGGCAGCCCCAGCATTTT,CASSQGGRVVGQPQHF
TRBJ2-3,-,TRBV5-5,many,TGTGCCAGCAGCTTGGAAAGGGGCACAGATACGCAGTATTTT,CASSLERGTDTQYF
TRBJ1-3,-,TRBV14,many,TGTGCCAGCAGCCAAGACAGGGGAAACACCATATATTTT,CASSQDRGNTIYF
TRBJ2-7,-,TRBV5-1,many,TGCGCCAGCAGGGAGACGGCAACCTACGAGCAGTACTTC,CASRETATYEQYF
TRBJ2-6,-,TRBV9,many,TGTGCCAGCAGCGTAGCAGGGTCCGGGGCCAACGTCCTGACTTTC,CASSVAGSGANVLTF
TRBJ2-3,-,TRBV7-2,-,TGTGCCAGCAGCTTAGAAGGATTTATTGATACGCAGTATTTT,CASSLEGFIDTQYF
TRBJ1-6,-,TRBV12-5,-,TGTGCTAGTGGTTCCTCCGGACCCCTCCACTTT,CASGSSGPLHF
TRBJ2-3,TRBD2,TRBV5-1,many,TGCGCCAGCGCCTTGGCGGCTAGCGGGGCTCTCACAGATACGCAGTATTTT,CASALAASGALTDTQYF
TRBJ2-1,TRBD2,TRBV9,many,TGTGCCAGCAGCGATACCTTAGCGGGAGGGTCCTACAATGAGCAGTTCTTC,CASSDTLAGGSYNEQFF
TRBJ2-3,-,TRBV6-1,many,TGTGCCAGCAGTGGCGCTGGACGGATAACAGGAGATACGCAGTATTTT,CASSGAGRITGDTQYF
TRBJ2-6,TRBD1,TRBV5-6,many,TGTGCCAGCAGCTTGAATAGACAGGGTTCGATTGCTGGGGCCAACGTCCTGACTTTC,CASSLNRQGSIAGANVLTF
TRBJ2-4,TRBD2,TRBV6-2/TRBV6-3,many,TGTGCCAGCAGTCACGACCAGGGAGGGAAGGTAGCCAAAAACATTCAGTACTTC,CASSHDQGGKVAKNIQYF
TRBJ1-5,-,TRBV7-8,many,TGTGCCAGCAGCGGCCGGACTCCTCAGCCCCAGCATTTT,CASSGRTPQPQHF
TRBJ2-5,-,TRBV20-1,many,TGCAGTGCTAGAGATCCGAGGGGGGTCAAAGAGACCCAGTACTTC,CSARDPRGVKETQYF
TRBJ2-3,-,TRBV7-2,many,TGTGCCAGCAGCACCGGGAGCACAGATACGCAGTATTTT,CASSTGSTDTQYF
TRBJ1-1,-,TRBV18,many,TGTGCCAGCTCACCAGGGGTTGGCACTGAAGCTTTCTTT,CASSPGVGTEAFF
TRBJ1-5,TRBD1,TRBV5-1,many,TGCGCCAGCTCGACAGGGGATAGCAATCAGCCCCAGCATTTT,CASSTGDSNQPQHF
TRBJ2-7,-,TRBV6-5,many,TGTGCCAGCAGGGGGCGGCCAGCCTACGAGCAGTACTTC,CASRGRPAYEQYF
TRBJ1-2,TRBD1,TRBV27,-,TGTGCCAGCAGTCCGGGACAGGGGGGTCTCGGCTACACCTTC,CASSPGQGGLGYTF
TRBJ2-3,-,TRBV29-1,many,TGCAGCGTTGGCGTGATGGCAAGGGGGACAGATACGCAGTATTTT,CSVGVMARGTDTQYF
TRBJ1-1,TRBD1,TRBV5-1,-,TGCGCCAGCAGCTTGGCCCCGGGACAGGGGGCGGGGGCTTTCTTT,CASSLAPGQGAGAFF
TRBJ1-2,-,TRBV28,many,TGTGCCAGCAGTTTAAACCCCATTTCTAGGGATGGCTACACCTTC,CASSLNPISRDGYTF